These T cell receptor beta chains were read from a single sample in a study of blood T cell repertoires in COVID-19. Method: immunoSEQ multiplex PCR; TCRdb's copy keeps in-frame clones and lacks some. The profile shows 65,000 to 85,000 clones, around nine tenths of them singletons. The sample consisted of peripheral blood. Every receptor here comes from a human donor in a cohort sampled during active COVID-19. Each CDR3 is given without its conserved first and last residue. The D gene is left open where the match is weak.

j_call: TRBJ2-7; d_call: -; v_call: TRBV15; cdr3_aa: ATSRAGDEQY
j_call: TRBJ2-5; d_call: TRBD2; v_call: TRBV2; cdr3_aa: ASSSLGLAVETQY
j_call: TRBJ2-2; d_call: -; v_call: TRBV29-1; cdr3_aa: SVRAGTGELF
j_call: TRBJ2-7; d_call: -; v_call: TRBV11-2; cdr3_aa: ASSWADYEQY
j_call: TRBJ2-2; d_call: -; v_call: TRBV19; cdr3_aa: ASLGGTHTGELF
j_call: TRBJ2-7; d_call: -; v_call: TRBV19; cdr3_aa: ASDWGRGDAEQY
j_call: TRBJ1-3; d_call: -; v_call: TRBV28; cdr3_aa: ASRRQGSSGNTIY
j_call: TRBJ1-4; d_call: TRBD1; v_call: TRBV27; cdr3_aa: ASSAQGATNEKLF
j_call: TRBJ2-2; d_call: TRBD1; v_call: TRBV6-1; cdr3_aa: ASSEAGTGAGELF
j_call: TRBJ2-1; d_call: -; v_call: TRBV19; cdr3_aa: ASSTQTGTEQF
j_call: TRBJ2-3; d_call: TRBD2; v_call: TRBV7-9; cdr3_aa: ATSGGASTDTQY
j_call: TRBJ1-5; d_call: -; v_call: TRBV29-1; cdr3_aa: SVQDKGRSNQPQH
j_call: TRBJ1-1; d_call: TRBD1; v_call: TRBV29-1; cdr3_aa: SVGQGGSTKVTEAF
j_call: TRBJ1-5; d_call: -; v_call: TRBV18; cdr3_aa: ASSLGGYQPQH
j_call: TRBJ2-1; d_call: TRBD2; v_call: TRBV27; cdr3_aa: ASSRLAGPNNEQF
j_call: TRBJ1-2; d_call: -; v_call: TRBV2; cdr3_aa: ASTSDSYGYT
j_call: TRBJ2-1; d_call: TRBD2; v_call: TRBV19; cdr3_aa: ASSTPGLAGVGIYNEQF
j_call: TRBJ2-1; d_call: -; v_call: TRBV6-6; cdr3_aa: ASSYSQGSSEQF
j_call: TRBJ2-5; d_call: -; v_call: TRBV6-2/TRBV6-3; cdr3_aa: ASSSRETQY
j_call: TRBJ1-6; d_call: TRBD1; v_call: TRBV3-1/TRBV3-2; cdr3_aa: ASSRSQGGYSPLH
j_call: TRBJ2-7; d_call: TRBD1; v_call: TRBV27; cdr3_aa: ASSVATGYSHEQY
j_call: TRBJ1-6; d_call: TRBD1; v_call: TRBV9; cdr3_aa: ASSPGTVTPPLH